The following is a T cell receptor (beta chain) sequence with its context. The data derive from a study of blood T cell repertoires in COVID-19. Looking at the study overall: PBMCs, B-cell-depleted T cells, or T cells provided the cDNA or gDNA that made up the material.

CDR1 and CDR2 (germline): SGHTA, FQGTGA. This CDR3 comprises 13 residues. Trimming at V came to 5 bases and at J to 5 bases, leaving 3 bases not matched to a gene. Repertoires were generated with immunoSEQ multiplex PCR, while TCRdb's copy carries only in-frame clones and drops some. The profile shows around 220,000 clones, less than 85% of them singletons. This clonotype originated in an elderly woman with COVID-19, enrolled during active disease. The gene calls are TRBV7-3 and TRBJ2-5; TRBD1 matches at 9 bases. Sequenced: peripheral blood. The CDR3 nucleotides read TGTGCCAGCAGCCGGACAGGGGCCGAGACCCAGTACTTC. Translated: CASSRTGAETQYF.